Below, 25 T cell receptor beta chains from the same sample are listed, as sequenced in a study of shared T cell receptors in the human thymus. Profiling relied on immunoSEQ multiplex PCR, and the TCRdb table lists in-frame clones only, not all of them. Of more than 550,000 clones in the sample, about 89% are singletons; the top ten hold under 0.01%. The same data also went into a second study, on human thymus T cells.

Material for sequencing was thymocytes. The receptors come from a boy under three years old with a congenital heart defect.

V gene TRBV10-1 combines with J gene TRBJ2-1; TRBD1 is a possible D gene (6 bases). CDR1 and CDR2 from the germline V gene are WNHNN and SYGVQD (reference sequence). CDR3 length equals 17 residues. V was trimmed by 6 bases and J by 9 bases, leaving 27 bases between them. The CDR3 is CASSPELPGVRSCEQFF. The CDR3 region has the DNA TGCGCCAGCAGCCCAGAACTTCCAGGGGTACGAAGTTGTGAGCAGTTCTTC.

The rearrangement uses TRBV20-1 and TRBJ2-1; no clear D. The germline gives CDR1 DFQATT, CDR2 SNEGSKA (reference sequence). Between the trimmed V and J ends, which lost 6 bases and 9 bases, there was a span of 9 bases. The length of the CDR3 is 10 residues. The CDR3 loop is CSARSTEQFF. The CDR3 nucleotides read TGCAGTGCGCGGAGCACTGAGCAGTTCTTC.

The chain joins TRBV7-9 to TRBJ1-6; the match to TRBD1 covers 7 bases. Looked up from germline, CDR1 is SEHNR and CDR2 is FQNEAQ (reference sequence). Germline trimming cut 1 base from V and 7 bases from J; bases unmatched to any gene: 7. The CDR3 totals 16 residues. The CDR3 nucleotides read TGTGCCAGCAGCTTAGGATTGACAGGGTCAAATTCACCCCTCCACTTT. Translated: CASSLGLTGSNSPLHF.

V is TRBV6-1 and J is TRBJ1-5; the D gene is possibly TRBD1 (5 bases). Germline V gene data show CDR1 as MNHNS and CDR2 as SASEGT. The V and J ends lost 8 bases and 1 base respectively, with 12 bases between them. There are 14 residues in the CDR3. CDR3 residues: CASHTGGSNQPQHF. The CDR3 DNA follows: TGTGCCAGCCACACGGGGGGAAGCAATCAGCCCCAGCATTTT.

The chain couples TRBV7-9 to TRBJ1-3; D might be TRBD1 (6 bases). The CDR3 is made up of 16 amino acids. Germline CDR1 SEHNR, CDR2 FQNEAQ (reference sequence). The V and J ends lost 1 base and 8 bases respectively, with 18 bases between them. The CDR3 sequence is CASSLVHRTVDDTIYF. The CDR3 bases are TGTGCCAGCAGCTTAGTCCACCGGACAGTCGACGACACCATATATTTT. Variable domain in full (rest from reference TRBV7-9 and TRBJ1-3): DTGVSQNPRHKITKRGQNVTFRCDPISEHNRLYWYRQTLGQGPEFLTYFQNEAQLEKSRLLSDRFSAERPKGSFSTLEIQRTEQGDSAMYLCASSLVHRTVDDTIYFGEGSWLTVV.

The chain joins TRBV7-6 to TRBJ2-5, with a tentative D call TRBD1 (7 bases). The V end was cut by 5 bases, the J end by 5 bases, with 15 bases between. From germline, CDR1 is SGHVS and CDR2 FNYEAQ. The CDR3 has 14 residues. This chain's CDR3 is CASSLEQGRETQYF. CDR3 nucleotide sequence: TGTGCCAGCAGCCTCGAACAGGGGAGGGAGACCCAGTACTTC.

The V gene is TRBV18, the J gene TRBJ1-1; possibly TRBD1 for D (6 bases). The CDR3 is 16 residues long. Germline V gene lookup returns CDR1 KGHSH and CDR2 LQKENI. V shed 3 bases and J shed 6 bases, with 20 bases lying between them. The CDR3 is CASSPVSRGLASEAFF. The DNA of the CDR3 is TGTGCCAGCTCACCGGTTTCCAGGGGTCTCGCCTCTGAAGCTTTCTTT.

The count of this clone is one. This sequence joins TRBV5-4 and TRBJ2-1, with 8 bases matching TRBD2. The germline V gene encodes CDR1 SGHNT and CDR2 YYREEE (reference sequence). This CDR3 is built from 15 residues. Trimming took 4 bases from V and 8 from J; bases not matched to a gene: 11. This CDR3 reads CASSPGPGLVYEQFF. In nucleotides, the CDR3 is TGTGCCAGCAGCCCCGGGCCGGGACTAGTCTATGAGCAGTTCTTC.

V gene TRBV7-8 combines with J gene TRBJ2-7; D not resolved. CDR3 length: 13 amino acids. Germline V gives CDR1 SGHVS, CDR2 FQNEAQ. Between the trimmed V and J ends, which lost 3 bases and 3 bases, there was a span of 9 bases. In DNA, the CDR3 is TGTGCCAGCAGCTTCGAGATACGCTACGAGCAGTACTTC. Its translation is CASSFEIRYEQYF.

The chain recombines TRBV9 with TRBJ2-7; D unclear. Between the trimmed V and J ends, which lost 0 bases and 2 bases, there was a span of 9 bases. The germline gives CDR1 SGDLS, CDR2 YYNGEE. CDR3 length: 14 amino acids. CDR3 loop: CASSVGAQTYEQYF. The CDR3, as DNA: TGTGCCAGCAGCGTAGGGGCCCAAACCTACGAGCAGTACTTC.

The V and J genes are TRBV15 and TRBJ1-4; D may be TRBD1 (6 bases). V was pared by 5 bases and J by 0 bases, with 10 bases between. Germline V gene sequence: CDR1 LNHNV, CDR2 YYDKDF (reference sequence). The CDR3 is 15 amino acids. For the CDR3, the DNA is TGTGCCACCAGCGGGACACATGCAACTAATGAAAAACTGTTTTTT. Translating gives CATSGTHATNEKLFF.

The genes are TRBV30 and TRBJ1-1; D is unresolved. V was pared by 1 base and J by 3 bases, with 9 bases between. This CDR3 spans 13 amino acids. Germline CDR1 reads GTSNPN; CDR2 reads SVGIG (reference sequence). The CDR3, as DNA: TGTGCCTGGAGTGCCATGGGAGACACTGAAGCTTTCTTT. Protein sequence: CAWSAMGDTEAFF. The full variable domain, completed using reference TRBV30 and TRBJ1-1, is SQTIHQWPATLVQPVGSPLSLECTVEGTSNPNLYWYRQAAGRGLQLLFYSVGIGQISSEVPQNLSASRPQDRQFILSSKKLLLSDSGFYLCAWSAMGDTEAFFGQGTRLTVV.

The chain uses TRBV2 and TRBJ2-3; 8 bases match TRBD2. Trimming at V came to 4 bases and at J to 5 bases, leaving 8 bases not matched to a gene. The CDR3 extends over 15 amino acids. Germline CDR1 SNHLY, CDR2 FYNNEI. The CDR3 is CASSGVVRGVDTQYF. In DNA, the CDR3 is TGTGCCAGCAGTGGGGTTGTGCGGGGGGTAGATACGCAGTATTTT.

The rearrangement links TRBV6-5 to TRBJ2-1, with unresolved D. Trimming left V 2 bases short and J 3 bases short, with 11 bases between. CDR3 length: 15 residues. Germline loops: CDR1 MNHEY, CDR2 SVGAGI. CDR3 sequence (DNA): TGTGCCAGCAGTTACCGCTCCAGCGACTACAATGAGCAGTTCTTC. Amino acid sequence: CASSYRSSDYNEQFF.

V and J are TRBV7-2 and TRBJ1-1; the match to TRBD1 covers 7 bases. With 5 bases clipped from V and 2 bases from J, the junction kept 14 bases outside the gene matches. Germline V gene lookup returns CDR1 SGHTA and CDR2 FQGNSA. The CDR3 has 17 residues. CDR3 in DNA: TGTGCCAGCAGCCTACAGGGGCTTGGCCTCGTAAACACTGAAGCTTTCTTT. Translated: CASSLQGLGLVNTEAFF. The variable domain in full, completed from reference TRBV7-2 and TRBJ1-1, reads GAGVSQSPSNKVTEKGKDVELRCDPISGHTALYWYRQSLGQGLEFLIYFQGNSAPDKSGLPSDRFSAERTGGSVSTLTIQRTQQEDSAVYLCASSLQGLGLVNTEAFFGQGTRLTVV.

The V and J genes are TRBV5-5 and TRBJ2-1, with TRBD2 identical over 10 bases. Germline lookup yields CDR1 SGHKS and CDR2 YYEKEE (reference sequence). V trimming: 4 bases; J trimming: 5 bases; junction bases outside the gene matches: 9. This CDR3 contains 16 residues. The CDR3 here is CASSPSGTSEHNEQFF. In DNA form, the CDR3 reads TGTGCCAGCAGCCCTTCCGGGACTAGCGAACACAATGAGCAGTTCTTC.

The CDR3 region is CASSFGERQQSYNEQFF. Written as DNA, the CDR3 is TGTGCCAGCAGCTTTGGGGAGCGGCAACAATCCTACAATGAGCAGTTCTTC. The chain employs TRBV7-2 and TRBJ2-1; tentative D call: TRBD2 (5 bases). Germline-derived CDR1 and CDR2 are SGHTA and FQGNSA. V gave up 3 bases and J gave up 1 base, with 16 bases separating them. The CDR3 is 17 residues long.

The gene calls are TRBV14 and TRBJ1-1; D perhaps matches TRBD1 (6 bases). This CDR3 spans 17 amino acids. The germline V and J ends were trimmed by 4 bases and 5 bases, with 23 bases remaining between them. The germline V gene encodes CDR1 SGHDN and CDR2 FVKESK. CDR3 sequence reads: CASSPAAGARIRTEAFF. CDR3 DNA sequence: TGTGCCAGCAGCCCTGCGGCGGGGGCTCGGATTCGAACTGAAGCTTTCTTT.

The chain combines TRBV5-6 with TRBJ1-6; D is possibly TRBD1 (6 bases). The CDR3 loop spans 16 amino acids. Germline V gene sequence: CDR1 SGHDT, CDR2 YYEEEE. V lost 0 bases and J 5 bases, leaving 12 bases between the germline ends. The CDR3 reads CASSLAPGHDNSPLHF. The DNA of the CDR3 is TGTGCCAGCAGCTTGGCCCCGGGACACGATAATTCACCCCTCCACTTT.

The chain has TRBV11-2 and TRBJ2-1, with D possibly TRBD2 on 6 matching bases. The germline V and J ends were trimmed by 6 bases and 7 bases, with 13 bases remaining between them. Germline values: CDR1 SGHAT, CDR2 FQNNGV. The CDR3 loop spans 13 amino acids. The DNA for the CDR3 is TGTGCCAGCAGACCAAACGGGGGAAATGAGCAGTTCTTC. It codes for CASRPNGGNEQFF.

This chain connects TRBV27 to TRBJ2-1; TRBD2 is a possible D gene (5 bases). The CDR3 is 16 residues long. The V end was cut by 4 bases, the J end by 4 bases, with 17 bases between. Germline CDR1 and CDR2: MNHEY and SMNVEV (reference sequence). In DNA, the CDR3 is TGTGCCAGCAGTTCCAGGTGGGAGCTAAGATACAATGAGCAGTTCTTC. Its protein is CASSSRWELRYNEQFF.

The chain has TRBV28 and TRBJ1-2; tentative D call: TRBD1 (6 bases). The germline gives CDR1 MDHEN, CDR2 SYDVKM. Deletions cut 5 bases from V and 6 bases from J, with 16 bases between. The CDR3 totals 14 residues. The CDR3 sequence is CASSPLRGADGYTF. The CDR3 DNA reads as TGTGCCAGCAGTCCCCTCCGGGGGGCGGATGGCTACACCTTC.

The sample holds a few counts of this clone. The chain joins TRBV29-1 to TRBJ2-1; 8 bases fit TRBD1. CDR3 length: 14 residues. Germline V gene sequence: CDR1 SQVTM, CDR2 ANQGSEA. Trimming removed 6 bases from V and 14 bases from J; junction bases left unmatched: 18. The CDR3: CSVIMRQGQRVKFF. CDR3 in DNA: TGCAGCGTCATAATGAGACAGGGGCAAAGGGTTAAGTTCTTC.

The CDR3 is CASRLVGTSGEETQYF. The CDR3 DNA sequence: TGTGCAAGTCGCTTAGTGGGAACTAGCGGGGAAGAGACCCAGTACTTC. The chain uses TRBV12-2 and TRBJ2-5; TRBD2, the table's D call, lacks a check against the DNA. TRBV12-2 is given as a pseudogene. This CDR3 has 16 amino acids.

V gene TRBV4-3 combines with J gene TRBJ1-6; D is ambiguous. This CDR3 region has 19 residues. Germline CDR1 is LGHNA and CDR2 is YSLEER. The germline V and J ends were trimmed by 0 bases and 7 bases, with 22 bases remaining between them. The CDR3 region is CASSQDSPSGPARNSPLHF. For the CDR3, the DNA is TGCGCCAGCAGCCAAGATTCTCCGTCGGGTCCGGCTCGGAATTCACCCCTCCACTTT.